This is a list of T cell receptor beta chains from one sample in a study of graft-versus-host responses after intestinal transplantation. These receptors lack a known antigen. Profiled with immunoSEQ multiplex PCR; TCRdb holds only in-frame clones, not every one. The repertoire holds some 38,000 clones, with 93% as singletons. Material: unstimulated CD8+ T cells sorted from spleen or lymph node cells, obtained before transplant. All receptors come from a human donor who was the organ donor for an intestinal transplant. Each CDR3 is given without its conserved first and last residue. The order of the fields is V gene, J gene, CDR3 protein.

>TRBV27|TRBJ2-7
ASSLVRGFLYEQY
>TRBV7-8|TRBJ2-5
ASSLALGVGGVEQETQY
>TRBV27|TRBJ2-2
ASSPYTGELF
>TRBV7-6|TRBJ2-2
ASSLKGGTGELF
>TRBV9|TRBJ2-5
ASSAQAGNQETQY
>TRBV29-1|TRBJ2-3
SVEGGDRGTDTQY
>TRBV6-5|TRBJ2-5
AGQGEGHETQY
>TRBV10-3|TRBJ1-1
AISETADTEAF
>TRBV5-4|TRBJ2-7
ASSLRQGEWDEQY
>TRBV4-1|TRBJ1-1
ASSQEQGALNTEAF
>TRBV27|TRBJ1-4
ASSLGRGYEKLF
>TRBV13|TRBJ1-2
ASSSYGQSNYGYT